Shown below are 29 T cell receptor beta chains from a single sample sequenced in a study of blood T cell repertoires in COVID-19 (dated by TCRdb to 2018 to 2021). To prepare the library, the immunoSEQ multiplex PCR assay was applied. Held by TCRdb, this immuneACCESS table contains in-frame sequences only and omits some clones. Under half of the omission traces to an unresolved V gene where checked; the cause of the rest is unknown. For this sample the table gives roughly 340,000 clones, of which approximately 89% were detected only once. Clones ranked in the top ten supply 1.5% to 2% of the sample. Sequencing used PBMCs or T cells enriched from blood (not recorded which). The receptors were sampled from a man aged 40-50 years in a cohort exposed to, infected with or recovered from COVID-19 (not recorded which).

The chain links TRBV28 to TRBJ1-2; D not certain. Germline CDR1 reads MDHEN; CDR2 reads SYDVKM. V gave up 4 bases and J gave up 4 bases, with 7 bases separating them. The CDR3 spans 12 residues. CDR3 sequence reads: CASSSGTYGYTF. The CDR3, as DNA: TGTGCCAGCAGTTCAGGCACCTATGGCTACACCTTC.

V usage is TRBV2 and J usage is TRBJ2-2; tentatively, D is TRBD1 (6 bases). V lost 3 bases and J lost 5, with 13 bases in between. Germline assignment: CDR1 SNHLY and CDR2 FYNNEI. This CDR3 spans 15 amino acids. CDR3: CASSDRGLVTGELFF. The DNA of the CDR3 is TGTGCCAGCAGTGACAGGGGCTTAGTGACCGGGGAGCTGTTTTTT.

The gene calls are TRBV28 and TRBJ1-5, with D maybe TRBD1 (6 bases). Germline V gives CDR1 MDHEN, CDR2 SYDVKM. The CDR3 is 15 amino acids. The V and J ends lost 5 bases and 3 bases respectively, with 14 bases between them. CDR3 bases: TGTGCCAGCAGTCGTTCAGGACAGTTCAATCAGCCCCAGCATTTT. This sequence encodes CASSRSGQFNQPQHF.

In this sample, this clone turned up once. V gene TRBV6-1 combines with J gene TRBJ2-3, with 9 bases identical to TRBD2. The CDR3 contains 19 residues. V gave up 4 bases and J gave up 0 bases; unmatched junction bases: 14. Germline CDR1 is MNHNS and CDR2 is SASEGT. CDR3 loop: CASSVKISGSKTSTDTQYF. As DNA, the CDR3 is TGTGCCAGCAGTGTAAAAATTAGCGGGAGTAAAACTAGCACAGATACGCAGTATTTT.

The V call is TRBV2, the J call TRBJ2-2, with a tentative D call TRBD2 (6 bases). V lost 6 bases to trimming and J lost 6 bases, with 8 bases between them. This CDR3 has 12 amino acids. Germline V gene data show CDR1 as SNHLY and CDR2 as FYNNEI. CDR3 DNA sequence: TGTGCCAGCAGCGGGGAGGCCGGGGAGCTGTTTTTT. Encoded protein: CASSGEAGELFF.

Here the CDR3 reads CASSLVGGEAFF. The DNA of the CDR3 is TGCGCCAGCAGCTTAGTCGGTGGTGAAGCTTTCTTT. The V and J genes are TRBV5-1 and TRBJ1-1; no clear D. Germline assignment: CDR1 SGHRS and CDR2 YFSETQ. This CDR3 region has 12 residues. The V end was cut by 2 bases, the J end by 7 bases, with 9 bases between.

The genes are TRBV3-1 (or the pseudogene TRBV3-2) and TRBJ1-2, with a possible D match to TRBD1 (5 bases). In germline, CDR1 is LGHDT, CDR2 YNNKEL (reference sequence). The CDR3 length is 14 residues. With 2 bases removed from V and 4 bases from J, the gap between germline ends came to 11 bases. CDR3: CASSQRDRSYGYTF. CDR3 in DNA: TGTGCCAGCAGCCAACGAGACAGAAGCTATGGCTACACCTTC.

The rearrangement uses TRBV18 and TRBJ1-6; TRBD1 matches at 10 bases. CDR3 size: 16 residues. V lost 2 bases and J lost 4; bases outside the gene matches: 2. Germline CDR1 reads KGHSH; CDR2 reads LQKENI. CDR3 loop: CASSPSDRGYNSPLHF. The CDR3 nucleotides are TGTGCCAGCTCACCATCGGACAGGGGGTATAATTCACCCCTCCACTTT.

In this sample, this clone turned up once. The chain carries TRBV12-3 or TRBV12-4 and TRBJ1-1, with D tentatively TRBD1 (5 bases). Trimming pared 5 bases from V and 0 bases from J, leaving 7 bases between. This CDR3 has 13 amino acids. The DNA of the CDR3 is TGTGCCAGCAGTCGACAGATGAACACTGAAGCTTTCTTT. This codes for CASSRQMNTEAFF.

A remark on this clone: Distinct nucleotide sequences in the sample also encode this CDR3. The V and J genes are TRBV5-1 and TRBJ2-7, with 10 nucleotides matching TRBD1. The CDR3 loop spans 15 amino acids. Germline V gene sequence: CDR1 SGHRS, CDR2 YFSETQ. V was pared by 0 bases and J by 1 base, with 1 base of the junction left unmatched. The CDR3 DNA reads TGCGCCAGCAGCTTGGGACAGGGGGCATCCTACGAGCAGTACTTC. Protein product: CASSLGQGASYEQYF.

The V and J genes are TRBV5-4 and TRBJ1-1; 7 bases fit TRBD1. This CDR3 is 13 amino acids long. Looked up from germline, CDR1 is SGHNT and CDR2 is YYREEE (reference sequence). J gave up 8 bases and V 2 bases, and 6 bases lay outside the gene matches. As DNA, the CDR3 is TGTGCCAGCAGCTTTCCGGGACAGCAAGAAGCTTTCTTT. Protein product: CASSFPGQQEAFF.

V usage is TRBV29-1 and J usage is TRBJ1-1; 10 bases fit TRBD1. This CDR3 is 15 amino acids long. Germline loops: CDR1 SQVTM, CDR2 ANQGSEA. CDR3 in amino acids: CNPTGDRGGDTEAFF. The CDR3 DNA reads TGCAACCCTACTGGGGACAGGGGAGGGGACACTGAAGCTTTCTTT.

V usage is TRBV5-4 and J usage is TRBJ1-2, with a possible D match to TRBD1 (6 bases). Germline-derived CDR1 and CDR2 are SGHNT and YYREEE (reference sequence). CDR3 size: 19 residues. The ends were cut back, 1 base at V and 0 bases at J, with 22 bases in the middle. This CDR3 reads CASSLSRGGGQQPNYGYTF. DNA of the CDR3: TGTGCCAGCAGCTTGTCCCGCGGGGGGGGGCAACAACCTAACTATGGCTACACCTTC. The variable domain in full, with the rest retrieved from reference TRBV5-4 and TRBJ1-2, is ETGVTQSPTHLIKTRGQQVTLRCSSQSGHNTVSWYQQALGQGPQFIFQYYREEENGRGNFPPRFSGLQFPNYSSELNVNALELDDSALYLCASSLSRGGGQQPNYGYTFGSGTRLTVV.

J is TRBJ1-6 and V is TRBV11-2, with 7 bases that match TRBD1. The CDR3 loop spans 18 amino acids. Germline V gene lookup returns CDR1 SGHAT and CDR2 FQNNGV. J was trimmed by 4 bases and V by 5 bases; bases with no gene match: 14. CDR3 sequence reads: CASSHSDRNRPYNSPLHF. For the CDR3, the DNA is TGTGCCAGCAGCCACTCGGACAGGAATCGGCCATATAATTCACCCCTCCACTTT.

This clone occurred many times. The chain carries TRBV2 and TRBJ2-5; 9 nucleotides line up with TRBD2. The ends lost 3 bases at V and 6 bases at J; junction bases unmatched: 8. The CDR3 extends over 15 amino acids. Germline V lookup: CDR1 SNHLY, CDR2 FYNNEI. CDR3 in amino acids: CASSEASGTFKTQYF. The CDR3 DNA reads TGTGCCAGCAGTGAGGCTAGCGGGACTTTTAAGACCCAGTACTTC.

The V gene is TRBV5-6, the J gene TRBJ1-6; 9 bases agree with TRBD1. The CDR3 is 15 amino acids. Germline lookup yields CDR1 SGHDT and CDR2 YYEEEE. The trim removed 4 bases at V and 8 bases at J, leaving 7 bases unmatched. The CDR3 reads CASSPRDRDDSPLHF. The CDR3 region has the DNA TGTGCCAGCAGCCCCCGGGACAGGGATGATTCACCCCTCCACTTT.

The chain joins TRBV7-3 to TRBJ1-5; D gene unclear. Germline CDR1 SGHTA, CDR2 FQGTGA. V lost 9 bases, J lost 7 bases, and 16 bases lay in between. This CDR3 region has 13 residues. CDR3: CARKTRHRQPQHF. The CDR3 nucleotides read TGTGCCAGGAAGACCCGCCACAGACAGCCCCAGCATTTT.

This sequence joins TRBV6-5 and TRBJ1-1; 7 bases map to TRBD1. V lost 2 bases, J lost 5 bases, and 8 bases stayed unmatched. The CDR3 covers 15 residues. CDR1 is MNHEY, CDR2 SVGAGI, per germline. The CDR3 DNA is TGTGCCAGCAGTTACGTGTCGACAGGGCAAACTGAAGCTTTCTTT. It is translated as CASSYVSTGQTEAFF.

V usage is TRBV28 and J usage is TRBJ2-1; D is perhaps TRBD2 (6 bases). The ends were cut back, 8 bases at V and 3 bases at J, with 17 bases in the middle. The length of the CDR3 is 15 residues. The germline gives CDR1 MDHEN, CDR2 SYDVKM. CDR3 nucleotides: TGTGCCAGCGGAGGGAGGACGGGAGTCTACAATGAGCAGTTCTTC. Its protein product is CASGGRTGVYNEQFF.

The chain is built from TRBV27 and TRBJ2-1, with 10 bases that match TRBD1. The CDR3 has 16 amino acids. Trimming cost V 4 bases and J 7 bases; bases outside gene matches: 10. The germline gives CDR1 MNHEY, CDR2 SMNVEV (reference sequence). CDR3 sequence: CASSSPAGQGGNEQFF. The CDR3 coding sequence is TGTGCCAGCAGTTCCCCCGCCGGACAGGGGGGAAATGAGCAGTTCTTC.

J is TRBJ2-5 and V is TRBV10-1; the D gene is possibly TRBD1 (5 bases). This CDR3 is 13 amino acids long. The germline CDR1 and CDR2 sequences are WNHNN and SYGVQD (reference sequence). V was pared by 3 bases and J by 5 bases, with 10 bases between. The CDR3 sequence is CASSEYRSETQYF. CDR3 coding DNA: TGCGCCAGCAGTGAATACAGGTCGGAGACCCAGTACTTC.

The genes are TRBV28 and TRBJ1-4, with TRBD1 as a possible D gene (5 bases). V gave up 4 bases and J gave up 0 bases, with 12 bases separating them. CDR1 and CDR2 from the germline V gene are MDHEN and SYDVKM. The CDR3 extends over 16 amino acids. The CDR3 region is CASSSAGSATNEKLFF. The CDR3 DNA sequence: TGTGCCAGCAGTTCCGCAGGGTCCGCAACTAATGAAAAACTGTTTTTT.

The chain has TRBV5-4 and TRBJ1-4; 8 bases match TRBD1. The V segment lost 4 bases and the J segment 8 bases; nucleotides outside the gene matches: 10. This CDR3 spans 15 amino acids. CDR1 SGHNT and CDR2 YYREEE come from the germline V gene (reference sequence). CDR3 residues: CASSSSGQGREKLFF. The CDR3, as DNA: TGTGCCAGCAGCAGCAGTGGACAGGGAAGAGAAAAACTGTTTTTT.

The V and J genes are TRBV29-1 and TRBJ2-1; 14 bases agree with TRBD2. The CDR3 covers 14 residues. V lost 6 bases, J lost 9 bases, and 7 bases stayed unmatched. Germline V gene data show CDR1 as SQVTM and CDR2 as ANQGSEA. The CDR3 spells CSVRTSGRNFEQFF. CDR3 coding DNA: TGCAGCGTCCGGACTAGCGGGAGGAATTTTGAGCAGTTCTTC.

The genes are TRBV11-2 and TRBJ2-1; 11 bases align to TRBD2. The CDR3 is 15 residues long. Germline assignment: CDR1 SGHAT and CDR2 FQNNGV. Trimming cost V 1 base and J 8 bases; bases outside gene matches: 4. The CDR3 spells CASSLVTSGSYEQFF. The CDR3 DNA is TGTGCCAGCAGCTTAGTAACTAGCGGGAGCTATGAGCAGTTCTTC.

J is TRBJ2-2 and V is TRBV24-1, with 12 bases lining up with TRBD1. The CDR3 extends over 15 amino acids. V dropped 9 bases and J dropped 7; count of bases not matched to a gene: 8. CDR1 KGHDR and CDR2 SFDVKD come from the germline V gene. The CDR3 spells CATRGGTGGFGELFF. As DNA, the CDR3 is TGTGCCACCCGCGGGGGGACAGGGGGCTTCGGGGAGCTGTTTTTT.

In DNA, the CDR3 is TGTGCCAGCAGCCCTGGACAGAGGAAAGAGACCCAGTACTTC. It codes for CASSPGQRKETQYF. The rearrangement joins TRBV7-9 to TRBJ2-5; TRBD1 is a possible D gene (6 bases). Trimming took 5 bases from V and 3 from J, leaving 13 bases between them. The CDR3 runs to 14 residues. Germline lookup yields CDR1 SEHNR and CDR2 FQNEAQ (reference sequence).

The chain employs TRBV6-5 and TRBJ2-3; the D gene is possibly TRBD1 (6 bases). Germline CDR1 MNHEY, CDR2 SVGAGI. V shed 7 bases and J shed 7 bases, with 21 bases lying between them. This CDR3 is built from 15 residues. CDR3 nucleotides: TGTGCCAGCATCCTCCCTGGGGGCTCGGGAAATACGCAGTATTTT. This translates into CASILPGGSGNTQYF.

This clone was detected once. The chain uses TRBV10-1 and TRBJ2-3, with TRBD2 matching 12 bases. The trim removed 4 bases at V and 4 bases at J, leaving 3 bases unmatched. Germline V gene data show CDR1 as WNHNN and CDR2 as SYGVQD (reference sequence). The CDR3 runs 15 residues. The CDR3 region is CASSAGLAGADTQYF. The CDR3 DNA sequence: TGCGCCAGCAGTGCGGGACTAGCGGGTGCAGATACGCAGTATTTT.